The 15 T cell receptor beta chains listed next were all sequenced from one sample in a study of T cell repertoires in cytomegalovirus infection. Each CDR3 protein is one row after TCRdb ran MiXCR on the reads. The repertoire holds roughly 720,000 distinct CDR3 sequences, with about a third as singletons. The sequenced sample consisted of PBMCs. These receptors all stem from a human donor in good health (CMV status not recorded). Some clones in this sample may be carry-over from other donors' samples.

The sample holds many counts of this clonotype. J is TRBJ2-5 and V is TRBV7-2; 9 bases align to TRBD2. The CDR3 is made up of 15 amino acids. CDR1 is SGHTA, CDR2 FQGNSA, per germline. Trimming cost V 3 bases and J 4 bases; bases outside gene matches: 6. Here the CDR3 reads CASSFGGREGETQYF. The DNA for the CDR3 is TGTGCCAGCAGCTTCGGCGGGAGGGAGGGAGAGACCCAGTACTTC.

This clonotype has just a few counts. This chain connects TRBV29-1 to TRBJ2-1, with 10 bases matching TRBD2. Trimming cost V 6 bases and J 0 bases; bases outside gene matches: 2. Looked up from germline, CDR1 is SQVTM and CDR2 is ANQGSEA. This CDR3 contains 14 residues. The CDR3 protein is CSVLAGFSYNEQFF. The DNA of the CDR3 is TGCAGCGTACTAGCGGGGTTCTCCTACAATGAGCAGTTCTTC.

This clonotype occurred many times. This chain links TRBV12-3 or TRBV12-4 with TRBJ1-2, with D unclear. This CDR3 is built from 13 residues. The V end lost 6 bases, the J end lost 2 bases, and 10 bases lay between the germline ends. The chain's CDR3 is CASRSAENYGYTF. CDR3 bases: TGTGCCAGCAGATCGGCAGAGAACTATGGCTACACCTTC.

This clonotype was observed a few times. The J gene is TRBJ2-2, the V gene TRBV6-1; tentatively, D is TRBD1 (5 bases). CDR1 and CDR2 (germline): MNHNS, SASEGT. The germline V and J ends were trimmed by 7 bases and 6 bases, with 12 bases remaining between them. This CDR3 spans 13 amino acids. In nucleotides, the CDR3 is TGTGCCAGCAACTACAGGTTTTCCGGGGAGCTGTTTTTT. Translating it yields CASNYRFSGELFF.

The rearrangement uses TRBV2 and TRBJ2-5; tentatively, D is TRBD1 (6 bases). The CDR3 is 14 residues long. Germline CDR1 reads SNHLY; CDR2 reads FYNNEI. V lost 4 bases to trimming and J lost 7 bases, with 16 bases between them. For the CDR3, the DNA is TGTGCCAGCAGTGGGACAGCCCTTGGTGGGACCCAGTACTTC. The encoded protein is CASSGTALGGTQYF.

The genes are TRBV24-1 and TRBJ2-1; 9 nucleotides match TRBD2. From germline, CDR1 is KGHDR and CDR2 SFDVKD. Trimming at V came to 0 bases and at J to 9 bases, leaving 8 bases not matched to a gene. The CDR3 is 16 amino acids. The CDR3 DNA reads as TGTGCCACCAGTGATTTGAAGTCTAGCGGGACTCGTGAGCAGTTCTTC. Amino acid sequence: CATSDLKSSGTREQFF.

This clonotype has a handful of counts. The chain joins TRBV7-8 to TRBJ2-1, with D perhaps matching TRBD1 (5 bases). The CDR3 sequence is 17 residues long. Trimming took off 2 bases at V and 0 bases at J, with 14 bases between the two ends. The V gene's germline CDR1 is SGHVS and CDR2 FQNEAQ. The CDR3 region has the DNA TGTGCCAGCAGCTTATGGGGCCTGGCAAGCTCCTACAATGAGCAGTTCTTC. The encoded protein is CASSLWGLASSYNEQFF.

CDR3 region: CATSDGQGDTEAFF. The CDR3, as DNA: TGTGCCACCAGTGATGGACAGGGAGATACTGAAGCTTTCTTT. The chain couples TRBV24-1 to TRBJ1-1; 8 bases line up with TRBD1. The germline CDR1 and CDR2 sequences are KGHDR and SFDVKD. The length of the CDR3 is 14 residues. Losses at the gene ends were 3 bases for V and 5 bases for J; bases not matched to a gene: 4.

V usage is TRBV11-2 and J usage is TRBJ2-1; 13 bases are a match to TRBD2. This CDR3 is built from 16 residues. V was pared by 5 bases and J by 3 bases, with 4 bases of the junction left unmatched. Germline-derived CDR1 and CDR2 are SGHAT and FQNNGV. In nucleotides, the CDR3 is TGTGCCAGCAGCCCGGGGACTAGCGGGATCTACAATGAGCAGTTCTTC. Its translation is CASSPGTSGIYNEQFF.

The CDR3 sequence: CASSPTYMNTEAFF. CDR3 coding DNA: TGTGCCAGCAGCCCGACATACATGAACACTGAAGCTTTCTTT. The chain joins TRBV5-3 to TRBJ1-1, with unresolved D. TRBV5-3 is an ORF, and what it does is uncertain. V was clipped by 8 bases and J by 0 bases, with 14 bases between them. CDR3 length: 14 residues.

V is TRBV2 and J is TRBJ1-4; 7 bases fit TRBD1. CDR3 length equals 14 residues. With V trimmed by 4 bases and J by 7 bases, 6 bases remained unmatched. CDR1 SNHLY and CDR2 FYNNEI come from the germline V gene. CDR3 coding DNA: TGTGCCAGCAGTGGGCCGGGACAGCGTGAAAAACTGTTTTTT. Protein product: CASSGPGQREKLFF.

This clonotype appeared many times. The chain carries TRBV27 and TRBJ1-1; possible D gene TRBD1, 5 bases. Germline assignment: CDR1 MNHEY and CDR2 SMNVEV (reference sequence). The CDR3 is made up of 15 amino acids. Between the trimmed V and J ends, which lost 0 bases and 1 base, there was a span of 9 bases. Here the CDR3 reads CASSLSGRGNTEAFF. In nucleotides, the CDR3 is TGTGCCAGCAGTTTATCGGGGCGGGGGAACACTGAAGCTTTCTTT.

This chain joins TRBV28 and TRBJ2-1; tentative D call: TRBD2 (6 bases). The CDR3 has 14 amino acids. In germline, CDR1 is MDHEN, CDR2 SYDVKM. V was clipped by 7 bases and J by 1 base, with 11 bases between them. The CDR3 here is CASTSGESYNEQFF. In DNA, the CDR3 is TGTGCCAGCACCTCGGGGGAGTCCTACAATGAGCAGTTCTTC. Looking up the rest from reference TRBV28 and TRBJ2-1 gives the full variable domain: DVKVTQSSRYLVKRTGEKVFLECVQDMDHENMFWYRQDPGLGLRLIYFSYDVKMKEKGDIPEGYSVSREKKERFSLILESASTNQTSMYLCASTSGESYNEQFFGPGTRLTVL.

For this clonotype: Likely a read error: the CDR3 ends without its conserved phenylalanine or tryptophan. The chain recombines TRBV7-2 with TRBJ1-2, with unresolved D. Germline V gene lookup returns CDR1 SGHTA and CDR2 FQGNSA. CDR3 length: 18 amino acids. V was clipped by 1 base and J by 0 bases, with 18 bases between them. Written as DNA, the CDR3 is TGTGCCAGCAGCTTAGTGCCCGTGGGTGTAGGCTCTAACTATGGCTACACCTGC. Encoded protein: CASSLVPVGVGSNYGYTC.

This clonotype was counted a few times. The V call is TRBV11-3, the J call TRBJ2-1; 9 bases are shared with TRBD2. Unmatched junction bases numbered 7, after V lost 7 bases and J lost 6 bases. Germline loops: CDR1 SGHNT, CDR2 YENEEA. The CDR3 runs to 14 residues. The CDR3 loop reads CASTTSGRSNEQFF. CDR3 DNA sequence: TGTGCCAGCACCACCAGCGGGAGGTCCAATGAGCAGTTCTTC.